The 24 T cell receptor beta chains presented below share a single source sample, sequenced in a study of T-cell memory formation after mild COVID-19. TCRdb processed the 5' RACE reads anew with MiXCR; each CDR3 protein has one entry. The sample records fewer than 250,000 distinct CDR3 sequences, roughly 30% being singletons. Specimen: PBMCs or a T cell subset sorted from them (not recorded which). The receptors here all came from an adult woman who had mild COVID-19 (a few samples of this study predate the infection). Cell type and time point are not known.

There are a few counts of this clonotype. The chain uses TRBV24-1 and TRBJ2-2; no clear D gene. Germline assignment: CDR1 KGHDR and CDR2 SFDVKD. This CDR3 spans 13 amino acids. With 3 bases removed from V and 5 bases from J, the gap between germline ends came to 6 bases. CDR3 DNA sequence: TGTGCCACCAGTGATCTAACAACCGGGGAGCTGTTTTTT. Residues: CATSDLTTGELFF.

The chain uses TRBV4-1 and TRBJ2-2; 7 positions match TRBD2. Germline-derived CDR1 and CDR2 are MGHRA and YSYEKL. The length of the CDR3 is 15 residues. V shed 2 bases and J 3 bases; nucleotides not matched to a gene: 3. The CDR3 nucleotides read TGCGCCAGCAGCCAATTGGGGGGGGACACCGGGGAGCTGTTTTTT. Translating gives CASSQLGGDTGELFF.

This chain uses TRBV20-1 with TRBJ2-4; possible D gene TRBD2, 6 bases. V was pared by 4 bases and J by 9 bases, with 13 bases between. Germline assignment: CDR1 DFQATT and CDR2 SNEGSKA (reference sequence). This CDR3 contains 12 residues. CDR3 coding DNA: TGCAGTGCTAAGGCGGGATCTACCATTCAGTACTTC. Protein product: CSAKAGSTIQYF.

The chain recombines TRBV4-1 with TRBJ1-1; D not resolved. Per germline, CDR1 MGHRA and CDR2 YSYEKL. Trimming shortened V by 3 bases and J by 1 base, and 12 bases separated the two germline ends. The CDR3 runs 15 residues. DNA of the CDR3: TGCGCCAGCAGCCAGGAGTATGAACCGAACACTGAAGCTTTCTTT. Translating gives CASSQEYEPNTEAFF.

This clonotype was detected a few times. This sequence joins TRBV20-1 and TRBJ2-7; D possibly uses TRBD1 or TRBD2 (5 bases each). CDR3 size: 12 residues. V lost 6 bases to trimming and J lost 2 bases, with 11 bases between them. Looked up from germline, CDR1 is DFQATT and CDR2 is SNEGSKA (reference sequence). CDR3 sequence: CSAKGPTYEQYF. As DNA, the CDR3 is TGCAGTGCCAAGGGACCGACCTACGAGCAGTACTTC.

This chain's CDR3 is CASSLAGANEQYF. The CDR3 nucleotides read TGTGCCAGCAGCTTGGCCGGGGCTAACGAGCAGTACTTC. The chain carries TRBV5-4 and TRBJ2-7; D assignment may be TRBD1 or TRBD2 (5 bases each). From germline, CDR1 is SGHNT and CDR2 YYREEE (reference sequence). The CDR3 length is 13 residues. With 0 bases removed from V and 5 bases from J, the gap between germline ends came to 9 bases.

This clonotype was observed a few times. The V gene is TRBV6-2 or TRBV6-3, the J gene TRBJ2-7, with a tentative D call TRBD1 (5 bases). CDR1 and CDR2 (germline): MNHEY, SVGEGT. The V gene lost 8 bases and the J gene lost 2 bases, with 19 bases spanning the gap. This CDR3 spans 15 amino acids. The CDR3: CASAYRWVRTYEQYF. CDR3 coding DNA: TGTGCCAGCGCTTACAGGTGGGTCCGTACCTACGAGCAGTACTTC.

This clonotype was seen only a few times. V usage is TRBV27 and J usage is TRBJ1-2; D gene unclear. The CDR3 runs to 16 residues. Germline loops: CDR1 MNHEY, CDR2 SMNVEV (reference sequence). Trimming took off 0 bases at V and 6 bases at J, with 17 bases between the two ends. CDR3 protein: CASSLSWRDNEDGYTF. The CDR3 DNA reads TGTGCCAGCAGTTTATCGTGGCGAGACAATGAGGATGGCTACACCTTC.

A single count supports this clonotype. CDR3 DNA: TGTGCCAGCAACTCCCGGACGGGGACAGGGTTTTCACCCCTCCACTTT. This gives the protein CASNSRTGTGFSPLHF. V gene TRBV5-6 combines with J gene TRBJ1-6; the match to TRBD1 covers 9 bases. This CDR3 region has 16 residues. With 6 bases clipped from V and 9 bases from J, the junction kept 13 bases outside the gene matches. Germline assignment: CDR1 SGHDT and CDR2 YYEEEE.

This clonotype was seen more than once but under ten times. The J gene is TRBJ2-7, the V gene TRBV10-3, with D uncertain. V lost 6 bases and J lost 3, with 6 bases in between. Germline lookup yields CDR1 ENHRY and CDR2 SYGVKD. The CDR3 has 11 amino acids. CDR3 sequence: CAIRADYEQYF. The CDR3 nucleotides are TGTGCCATCAGGGCGGACTACGAGCAGTACTTC.

The CDR3 is CASSIVILTEAFF. The CDR3, as DNA: TGTGCCAGTAGTATAGTTATTCTCACTGAAGCTTTCTTT. This chain uses TRBV19 with TRBJ1-1; D gene ambiguous. The CDR3 runs to 13 residues. Germline CDR1 and CDR2: LNHDA and SQIVND (reference sequence). V lost 1 base and J lost 4, with 7 bases in between.

The gene calls are TRBV4-1 and TRBJ1-1; perhaps TRBD1 as D (6 bases). CDR1 is MGHRA, CDR2 YSYEKL, per germline. Trimming pared 0 bases from V and 1 base from J, leaving 9 bases between. The CDR3 has 15 amino acids. The CDR3, as DNA: TGCGCCAGCAGCCAAGAGGCGACAGGGAACACTGAAGCTTTCTTT. Protein product: CASSQEATGNTEAFF.

This rearrangement joins TRBV7-2 to TRBJ1-3; 7 bases agree with TRBD1. The CDR3 has 18 residues. The junction had 15 bases not matched to a gene; V was cut back by 3 bases and J by 4 bases. The germline gives CDR1 SGHTA, CDR2 FQGNSA. The DNA of the CDR3 is TGTGCCAGCAGCTTTAAAGGGGGCAGGGGAAATGCAGGAAACACCATATATTTT. Its protein is CASSFKGGRGNAGNTIYF.

V gene TRBV4-1 combines with J gene TRBJ2-5; 8 nucleotides agree with TRBD2. From germline, CDR1 is MGHRA and CDR2 YSYEKL. J gave up 4 bases and V 0 bases, and 7 bases lay outside the gene matches. The CDR3 has 16 residues. CDR3 sequence reads: CASSQDLGGGRETQYF. CDR3 in DNA: TGCGCCAGCAGCCAAGACCTCGGGGGGGGAAGAGAGACCCAGTACTTC.

The chain uses TRBV2 and TRBJ2-7; tentative D call: TRBD2 (6 bases). CDR3 length: 12 residues. V lost 8 bases to trimming and J lost 3 bases, with 11 bases between them. Germline-derived CDR1 and CDR2 are SNHLY and FYNNEI. CDR3 amino acids: CASRSGDYEQYF. In DNA, the CDR3 is TGTGCCAGCCGTTCGGGAGACTACGAGCAGTACTTC.

This clonotype occurred many times. The chain recombines TRBV5-1 with TRBJ2-3; perhaps TRBD2 as D (6 bases). Trimming pared 9 bases from V and 5 bases from J, leaving 19 bases between. CDR3 length equals 14 residues. Germline V CDR1 and CDR2: SGHRS, YFSETQ. CDR3 coding DNA: TGCGCCACAAAAGGCGGTTCCGGGGGAGATACGCAGTATTTT. Translation: CATKGGSGGDTQYF.

The gene calls are TRBV19 and TRBJ1-2, with D possibly TRBD1 on 5 matching bases. The germline V gene has CDR1 LNHDA and CDR2 SQIVND (reference sequence). This CDR3 comprises 13 residues. V was trimmed by 5 bases and J by 1 base, leaving 8 bases between them. CDR3 amino acids: CASSAGINYGYTF. The DNA for the CDR3 is TGTGCCAGTAGTGCAGGGATTAACTATGGCTACACCTTC.

The chain uses TRBV30 and TRBJ2-1; TRBD2 matches 11 bases. The CDR3 runs to 16 residues. Germline loops: CDR1 GTSNPN, CDR2 SVGIG (reference sequence). V lost 6 bases, J lost 2 bases, and 9 bases stayed unmatched. The CDR3 region is CACGLAGGRTYNEQFF. CDR3 bases: TGTGCCTGTGGGCTAGCGGGGGGTAGGACCTACAATGAGCAGTTCTTC.

The rearrangement uses TRBV7-2 and TRBJ1-1; D unclear. V was trimmed by 2 bases and J by 1 base, leaving 14 bases between them. CDR1 SGHTA and CDR2 FQGNSA come from the germline V gene. The CDR3 loop spans 16 amino acids. Written as DNA, the CDR3 is TGTGCCAGCAGCTTAAGGCTCAGTGAGGGGAACACTGAAGCTTTCTTT. Translation: CASSLRLSEGNTEAFF. Supplemented by reference TRBV7-2 and TRBJ1-1, the full variable domain reads GAGVSQSPSNKVTEKGKDVELRCDPISGHTALYWYRQSLGQGLEFLIYFQGNSAPDKSGLPSDRFSAERTGGSVSTLTIQRTQQEDSAVYLCASSLRLSEGNTEAFFGQGTRLTVV.

The rearrangement uses TRBV11-2 and TRBJ2-1; D is unresolved. This CDR3 is 13 amino acids long. From germline, CDR1 is SGHAT and CDR2 FQNNGV. The V end lost 1 base, the J end lost 8 bases, and 9 bases lay between the germline ends. The CDR3 reads CASSLAWVHEQFF. In DNA form, the CDR3 reads TGTGCCAGCAGCTTAGCGTGGGTGCATGAGCAGTTCTTC. Together with reference TRBV11-2 and TRBJ2-1, the CDR3 gives the full variable domain: EAGVAQSPRYKIIEKRQSVAFWCNPISGHATLYWYQQILGQGPKLLIQFQNNGVVDDSQLPKDRFSAERLKGVDSTLKIQPAKLEDSAVYLCASSLAWVHEQFFGPGTRLTVL.

This clonotype was counted a few times. The chain carries TRBV24-1 and TRBJ2-5, with 16 bases fitting TRBD2. J gave up 2 bases and V 4 bases, and 3 bases lay outside the gene matches. Germline CDR1 reads KGHDR; CDR2 reads SFDVKD. The CDR3 loop spans 17 amino acids. For the CDR3, the DNA is TGTGCCACCAGTGACTGGGGACTAGCGGGAGGGCAAGAGACCCAGTACTTC. It is translated as CATSDWGLAGGQETQYF.

In nucleotides, the CDR3 is TGTGCCAGCAGCTCGGGACAGCCCGGACAGCCCCAGCATTTT. This translates into CASSSGQPGQPQHF. The rearrangement links TRBV5-6 to TRBJ1-5, with 7 positions matching TRBD1. There are 14 residues in the CDR3. After removal of 3 bases from V and 7 bases from J, the junction contained 7 bases not matched to a gene. CDR1 is SGHDT, CDR2 YYEEEE, per germline.

The rearrangement joins TRBV12-3 or TRBV12-4 to TRBJ2-1, with D maybe TRBD1 (6 bases). The CDR3 runs to 15 residues. V was cut by 5 bases and J by 2 bases, with 13 bases left in between. The CDR3 here is CASSPGTTAYNEQFF. CDR3 DNA sequence: TGTGCCAGCAGTCCCGGGACAACCGCCTACAATGAGCAGTTCTTC.

The V gene is TRBV5-1, the J gene TRBJ2-7; TRBD1 matches at 10 bases. CDR3 size: 16 residues. Germline V gives CDR1 SGHRS, CDR2 YFSETQ. V lost 0 bases and J lost 3; bases outside the gene matches: 6. The CDR3 reads CASSLAVGTGDYEQYF. The CDR3 nucleotides are TGCGCCAGCAGCTTGGCGGTAGGGACAGGGGACTACGAGCAGTACTTC.